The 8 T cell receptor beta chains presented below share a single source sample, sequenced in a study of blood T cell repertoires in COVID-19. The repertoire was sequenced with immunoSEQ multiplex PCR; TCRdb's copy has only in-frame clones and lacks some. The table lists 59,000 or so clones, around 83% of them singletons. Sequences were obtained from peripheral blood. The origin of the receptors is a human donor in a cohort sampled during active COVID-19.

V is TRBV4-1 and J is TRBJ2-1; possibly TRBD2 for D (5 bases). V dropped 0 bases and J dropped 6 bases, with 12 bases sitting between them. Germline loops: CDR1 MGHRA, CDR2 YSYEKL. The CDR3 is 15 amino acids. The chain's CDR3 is CASSQDMSAGNEQFF. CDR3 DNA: TGCGCCAGCAGCCAAGATATGTCGGCGGGCAATGAGCAGTTCTTC.

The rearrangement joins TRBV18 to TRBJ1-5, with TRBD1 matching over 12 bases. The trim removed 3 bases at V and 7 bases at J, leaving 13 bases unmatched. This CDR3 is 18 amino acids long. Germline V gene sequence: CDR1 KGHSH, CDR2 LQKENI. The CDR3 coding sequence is TGTGCCAGCTCACCGCGCCCGGGACAGGGGGCGCGGGAGCAGCCCCAGCATTTT. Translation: CASSPRPGQGAREQPQHF.

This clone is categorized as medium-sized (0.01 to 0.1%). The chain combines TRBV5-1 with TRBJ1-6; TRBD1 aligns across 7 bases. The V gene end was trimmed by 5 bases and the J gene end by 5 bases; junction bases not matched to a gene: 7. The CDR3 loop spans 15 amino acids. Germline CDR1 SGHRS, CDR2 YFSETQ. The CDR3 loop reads CASSSGQANNSPLHF. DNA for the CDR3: TGCGCCAGCAGTAGCGGACAGGCCAATAATTCACCCCTCCACTTT. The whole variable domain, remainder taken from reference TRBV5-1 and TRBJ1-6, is KAGVTQTPRYLIKTRGQQVTLSCSPISGHRSVSWYQQTPGQGLQFLFEYFSETQRNKGNFPGRFSGRQFSNSRSEMNVSTLELGDSALYLCASSSGQANNSPLHFGNGTRLTVT.

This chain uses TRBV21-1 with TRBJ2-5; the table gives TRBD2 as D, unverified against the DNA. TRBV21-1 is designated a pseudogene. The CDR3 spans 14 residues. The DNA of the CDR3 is TGTGCCAAGGTAGCGGGGGGTCCCATCGGGACCCAGTACTTC. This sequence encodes CAKVAGGPIGTQYF.

The DNA for the CDR3 is TGTGCCAGCTCACCAAACAGGGAGTCTTCCTATGGCTACACCTTC. It specifies CASSPNRESSYGYTF. The V gene is TRBV18, the J gene TRBJ1-2; possibly TRBD1 for D (6 bases). Germline loops: CDR1 KGHSH, CDR2 LQKENI. The CDR3 totals 15 residues. The V end lost 2 bases, the J end lost 4 bases, and 14 bases lay between the germline ends.

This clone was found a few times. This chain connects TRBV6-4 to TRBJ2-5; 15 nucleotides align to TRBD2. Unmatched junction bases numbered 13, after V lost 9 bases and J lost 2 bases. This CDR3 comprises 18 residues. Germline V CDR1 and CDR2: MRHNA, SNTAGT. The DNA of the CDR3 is TGTGCCAGACTCTGCGGACTAGCGGGGGGGAGTGAGCAAGAGACCCAGTACTTC. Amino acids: CARLCGLAGGSEQETQYF.

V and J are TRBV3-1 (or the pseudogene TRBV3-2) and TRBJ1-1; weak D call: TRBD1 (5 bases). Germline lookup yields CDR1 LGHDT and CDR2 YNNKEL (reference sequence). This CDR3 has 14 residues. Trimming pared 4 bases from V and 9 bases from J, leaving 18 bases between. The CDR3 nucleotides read TGTGCCAGCAGCCCAGGGAATCAAGGACGTAAAGCTTTCTTT. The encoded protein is CASSPGNQGRKAFF.

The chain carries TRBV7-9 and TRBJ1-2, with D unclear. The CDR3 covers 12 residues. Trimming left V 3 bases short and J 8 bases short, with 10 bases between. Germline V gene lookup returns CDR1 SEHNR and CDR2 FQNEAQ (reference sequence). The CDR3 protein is CASSFFPGGYTF. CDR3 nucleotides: TGTGCCAGCAGCTTCTTTCCGGGGGGCTACACCTTC.